Below, 18 T cell receptor beta chains from the same sample are listed, as sequenced in a study of cytomegalovirus exposure and HLA in healthy donors. Researchers ran the PCR with 60 Vbeta and 13 Jbeta primers. Sequenced by immunoSEQ multiplex PCR; TCRdb stores in-frame clones only, minus some. Of fewer than 250,000 clones in the sample, 65% to 85% are singletons; the top ten hold about 3%. The sequenced sample consisted of PBMCs. These receptors were collected from a man aged 30 to 45 in good health and CMV-seronegative.

V and J are TRBV4-1 and TRBJ1-1; D remains unclear. V lost 3 bases to trimming and J lost 3 bases, with 8 bases between them. In germline, CDR1 is MGHRA, CDR2 YSYEKL. There are 13 residues in the CDR3. For the CDR3, the DNA is TGCGCCAGCAGCCATATACAGCACACTGAAGCTTTCTTT. Its protein product is CASSHIQHTEAFF.

In its sample, this clone was seen once. The CDR3, as DNA: TGCGCCAGCAGTCAATCGTCGGGGGGGGATCTCGAGCAGTACTTC. Residues: CASSQSSGGDLEQYF. The genes are TRBV23-1 and TRBJ2-7, with TRBD2 matching 8 bases. TRBV23-1 is annotated as an ORF whose role is uncertain. The V and J ends lost 0 bases and 6 bases, in that order; junction bases with no gene match: 7. The CDR3 contains 15 residues.

The V and J genes are TRBV27 and TRBJ1-4, with a tentative D call TRBD1 (5 bases). This CDR3 has 14 residues. V was shortened by 8 bases and J by 6 bases, with 16 bases between the two germline ends. Germline loops: CDR1 MNHEY, CDR2 SMNVEV (reference sequence). CDR3 region: CASRPQGGDEKLFF. In DNA form, the CDR3 reads TGTGCCAGCCGACCGCAGGGCGGGGATGAAAAACTGTTTTTT.

The V call is TRBV27, the J call TRBJ2-2; D call uncertain. Germline V gene sequence: CDR1 MNHEY, CDR2 SMNVEV (reference sequence). The germline V and J ends were trimmed by 5 bases and 4 bases, with 11 bases remaining between them. This CDR3 has 14 amino acids. The CDR3 region has the DNA TGTGCCAGCAGTCCCACGGGTAGCACCGGGGAGCTGTTTTTT. Amino acid sequence: CASSPTGSTGELFF.

The chain carries TRBV27 and TRBJ2-1; TRBD2 agrees at 8 bases. The CDR3 sequence is 14 residues long. Germline loops: CDR1 MNHEY, CDR2 SMNVEV (reference sequence). The V gene end was trimmed by 7 bases and the J gene end by 1 base; junction bases not matched to a gene: 3. The CDR3 bases are TGTGCCAGCAATCCGGGGGGGTCCTACAATGAGCAGTTCTTC. It is translated as CASNPGGSYNEQFF.

The rearrangement links TRBV19 to TRBJ2-5; 8 positions agree with TRBD1. This CDR3 spans 15 amino acids. The V and J ends lost 1 base and 5 bases, in that order; junction bases with no gene match: 6. The germline CDR1 and CDR2 sequences are LNHDA and SQIVND (reference sequence). CDR3 protein: CASSIVGQGAETQYF. The CDR3 DNA reads TGTGCCAGTAGTATAGTTGGACAGGGAGCGGAGACCCAGTACTTC.

V usage is TRBV9 and J usage is TRBJ2-1; 8 bases are a match to TRBD2. Trimming at V came to 0 bases and at J to 4 bases, leaving 12 bases not matched to a gene. The germline V gene encodes CDR1 SGDLS and CDR2 YYNGEE. This CDR3 comprises 18 residues. The CDR3 here is CASSVEGSGGPLYNEQFF. CDR3 coding DNA: TGTGCCAGCAGCGTAGAAGGGTCGGGGGGGCCACTATACAATGAGCAGTTCTTC.

This rearrangement joins TRBV11-2 to TRBJ2-2; 12 nucleotides match TRBD2. Per germline, CDR1 SGHAT and CDR2 FQNNGV. The CDR3 runs 15 residues. With 6 bases clipped from V and 1 base from J, the junction kept 0 bases outside the gene matches. The CDR3, as DNA: TGTGCCAGCAGACTAGCGGGGGGGAACACCGGGGAGCTGTTTTTT. Residues: CASRLAGGNTGELFF. Drawing the rest from reference TRBV11-2 and TRBJ2-2, the complete variable domain is EAGVAQSPRYKIIEKRQSVAFWCNPISGHATLYWYQQILGQGPKLLIQFQNNGVVDDSQLPKDRFSAERLKGVDSTLKIQPAKLEDSAVYLCASRLAGGNTGELFFGEGSRLTVL.

J is TRBJ1-2 and V is TRBV6-5; D gene ambiguous. The germline gives CDR1 MNHEY, CDR2 SVGAGI. With 6 bases removed from V and 5 bases from J, the gap between germline ends came to 13 bases. CDR3 length equals 13 residues. This CDR3 reads CASRRGGNYGYTF. The CDR3 region has the DNA TGTGCCAGCAGACGGGGTGGAAATTATGGCTACACCTTC.

The gene calls are TRBV18 and TRBJ2-5; the D gene is possibly TRBD1 (5 bases). This CDR3 has 12 residues. CDR1 is KGHSH, CDR2 LQKENI, per germline. V was shortened by 4 bases and J by 7 bases, with 10 bases between the two germline ends. CDR3 residues: CASSQGSGTQYF. CDR3 nucleotides: TGTGCCAGCTCACAGGGGTCGGGGACCCAGTACTTC.

V usage is TRBV5-1 and J usage is TRBJ1-2, with 7 nucleotides matching TRBD1. V lost 4 bases and J lost 2; bases outside the gene matches: 5. CDR3 size: 14 residues. The germline gives CDR1 SGHRS, CDR2 YFSETQ. The CDR3 here is CASSPAGGNYGYTF. CDR3 sequence (DNA): TGCGCCAGCAGCCCTGCAGGGGGGAACTATGGCTACACCTTC.

The chain combines TRBV2 with TRBJ1-4; D may be TRBD1 (6 bases). CDR3 length: 15 amino acids. The ends were cut back, 1 base at V and 7 bases at J, with 13 bases in the middle. Germline values: CDR1 SNHLY, CDR2 FYNNEI. The CDR3, as DNA: TGTGCCAGCAGTGAAGAGGCAGGGGTGGTTGAAAAACTGTTTTTT. Amino acid sequence: CASSEEAGVVEKLFF.

The J gene is TRBJ2-3, the V gene TRBV6-1, with D perhaps matching TRBD2 (5 bases). Germline V gene sequence: CDR1 MNHNS, CDR2 SASEGT. Trimming cost V 6 bases and J 3 bases, with 13 bases left between them. The CDR3 sequence is 14 residues long. This CDR3 is CASRRELRTDTQYF. The CDR3 nucleotides read TGTGCCAGCAGACGGGAATTGAGGACAGATACGCAGTATTTT.

The chain couples TRBV27 to TRBJ1-1; TRBD1 aligns across 7 bases. This CDR3 contains 17 residues. Germline V gene data show CDR1 as MNHEY and CDR2 as SMNVEV (reference sequence). The ends lost 4 bases at V and 0 bases at J; junction bases unmatched: 11. The CDR3 protein is CASSSPGQRGVNTEAFF. The CDR3 DNA sequence: TGTGCCAGCAGTTCGCCGGGACAGCGGGGGGTGAACACTGAAGCTTTCTTT.

The chain joins TRBV2 to TRBJ1-1; D unclear. The V and J ends lost 5 bases and 5 bases respectively, with 18 bases between them. CDR1 SNHLY and CDR2 FYNNEI come from the germline V gene. The CDR3 extends over 15 amino acids. The CDR3 region has the DNA TGTGCCAGCAGTTGGTACAGCCGGTCTGGGACTGAAGCTTTCTTT. Translated: CASSWYSRSGTEAFF.

J is TRBJ1-2 and V is TRBV19; a possible D gene is TRBD1 (5 bases). The CDR3 runs 14 residues. With 4 bases removed from V and 6 bases from J, the gap between germline ends came to 15 bases. CDR1 LNHDA and CDR2 SQIVND come from the germline V gene (reference sequence). CDR3 DNA sequence: TGTGCCAGTAGTACCCCCACAGGTTCGGATGGCTACACCTTC. As protein: CASSTPTGSDGYTF.

The chain couples TRBV28 to TRBJ1-2; 10 bases match TRBD1. Germline V gene data show CDR1 as MDHEN and CDR2 as SYDVKM. V lost 8 bases, J lost 5 bases, and 8 bases stayed unmatched. This CDR3 spans 14 amino acids. CDR3 protein: CASGYRDRGYGYTF. The CDR3, as DNA: TGTGCCAGCGGTTATCGGGACAGGGGATATGGCTACACCTTC.

This clone was seen only a few times. The junction departs from the called germline gene at one end, perhaps through a read error. The chain couples TRBV7-7 to TRBJ1-1; tentative D call: TRBD1 (6 bases). Germline V gene lookup returns CDR1 SSHAT and CDR2 FNYEAQ (reference sequence). The CDR3 extends over 14 amino acids. CDR3 coding DNA: TGTGCTAGCAGTCACAGGGAGTTAAGAACTGAAGCTTTCTTT. It encodes CASSHRELRTEAFF.